These T cell receptor beta chains were read from a single sample in a study of OX40 agonist ivuxolimab in advanced cancers. The assay was immunoSEQ multiplex PCR, and TCRdb's table has in-frame clones only and misses some. The table shows approximately 50,000 clones, with about 94% occurring only once. The material was CD4+ or CD8+ T cells sorted from blood, obtained in a trial of the OX40 agonist ivuxolimab. The origin of the receptors is an adult with an advanced solid tumor such as melanoma, head and neck, liver or kidney cancer. The CDR3 runs from the conserved cysteine through the conserved F or W. A D gene is named only where the DNA matches it firmly. Clone size is shown for a subset of rows, as once, few, many or a class of expanded clone.

V gene: TRBV5-3
D gene: -
J gene: TRBJ1-5
clone size: -
CDR3 protein: CARSAKEGPGFYSNQPQHF
CDR3 DNA: TGTGCCAGAAGCGCCAAGGAGGGGCCCGGATTTTATAGCAATCAGCCCCAGCATTTT

V gene: TRBV27
D gene: TRBD1
J gene: TRBJ2-2
clone size: once
CDR3 protein: CASSLGDRGTGELFF
CDR3 DNA: TGTGCCAGCAGTTTAGGGGACAGGGGCACCGGGGAGCTGTTTTTT

V gene: TRBV6-1
D gene: -
J gene: TRBJ2-5
clone size: -
CDR3 protein: CASSVWTNSQETQYF
CDR3 DNA: TGTGCCAGCAGTGTCTGGACTAATTCTCAAGAGACCCAGTACTTC

V gene: TRBV27
D gene: TRBD2
J gene: TRBJ2-1
clone size: -
CDR3 protein: CASSRNRDYLVGEQFF
CDR3 DNA: TGTGCCAGCAGTCGAAACCGGGACTACCTCGTCGGCGAGCAGTTCTTC

V gene: TRBV19
D gene: -
J gene: TRBJ2-7
clone size: -
CDR3 protein: CASSGGGAYEQYF
CDR3 DNA: TGTGCCAGTAGTGGGGGTGGAGCCTACGAGCAGTACTTC

V gene: TRBV4-3
D gene: TRBD2
J gene: TRBJ2-5
clone size: -
CDR3 protein: CASSRKDGEGTQYF
CDR3 DNA: TGCGCCAGCAGCCGCAAGGACGGGGAGGGAACCCAGTACTTC

V gene: TRBV15
D gene: TRBD2
J gene: TRBJ2-1
clone size: -
CDR3 protein: CATSRPTSGSYNEQFF
CDR3 DNA: TGTGCCACCAGCAGACCGACTAGCGGGTCCTACAATGAGCAGTTCTTC

V gene: TRBV6-5
D gene: -
J gene: TRBJ2-7
clone size: -
CDR3 protein: CASSYSTGTRTYEQYF
CDR3 DNA: TGTGCCAGCAGTTACTCGACGGGGACGAGGACCTACGAGCAGTACTTC

V gene: TRBV28
D gene: -
J gene: TRBJ1-5
clone size: -
CDR3 protein: CASSLGFRARPQHF
CDR3 DNA: TGTGCCAGCAGTTTGGGGTTCAGGGCTAGGCCCCAGCATTTT

V gene: TRBV6-4
D gene: TRBD1
J gene: TRBJ1-1
clone size: -
CDR3 protein: CASSPGGENTEAFF
CDR3 DNA: TGTGCCAGCAGCCCAGGGGGTGAGAACACTGAAGCTTTCTTT

V gene: TRBV29-1
D gene: -
J gene: TRBJ1-2
clone size: -
CDR3 protein: CSVVGGLFGYTF
CDR3 DNA: TGCAGCGTTGTTGGGGGGCTGTTTGGCTACACCTTC

V gene: TRBV27
D gene: -
J gene: TRBJ2-3
clone size: -
CDR3 protein: CASSRELDTDTQYF
CDR3 DNA: TGTGCCAGCAGTCGTGAGTTGGACACAGATACGCAGTATTTT

V gene: TRBV7-8
D gene: TRBD2
J gene: TRBJ2-1
clone size: -
CDR3 protein: CASSSTAGVPYNEQFF
CDR3 DNA: TGTGCCAGCAGCTCAACAGCGGGAGTCCCCTACAATGAGCAGTTCTTC

V gene: TRBV4-1
D gene: TRBD1
J gene: TRBJ1-3
clone size: once
CDR3 protein: CASSISEGASGNTIYF
CDR3 DNA: TGCGCCAGCAGTATCTCGGAGGGGGCGTCTGGAAACACCATATATTTT

V gene: TRBV7-2
D gene: -
J gene: TRBJ2-1
clone size: -
CDR3 protein: CASSGGNYYNEQFF
CDR3 DNA: TGTGCCAGCTCAGGGGGGAACTACTACAATGAGCAGTTCTTC

V gene: TRBV25-1
D gene: -
J gene: TRBJ2-3
clone size: -
CDR3 protein: CASSDIQGFTDTQYF
CDR3 DNA: TGTGCCAGCAGTGATATCCAGGGGTTCACAGATACGCAGTATTTT